One sample yielded the 32 T cell receptor beta chains listed below, sequenced in a study of CD8 T cells in ankylosing spondylitis. Overall study results and limits: Several highly homologous variants made up a TCR beta motif, and this motif appeared characteristic of ankylosing spondylitis blood.

TCRdb passed the 5' RACE reads through MiXCR, listing each CDR3 protein once. The table includes about 480,000 distinct CDR3 sequences, 15% to 20% detected once. These receptors are not linked to any known antigen. The specimen sequenced was blood, either unsorted or a sorted T cell fraction (not recorded which). These receptor sequences come from a male donor with ankylosing spondylitis.

The J gene is TRBJ1-1, the V gene TRBV5-1; weak D call: TRBD1 (5 bases). The CDR3 consists of 15 residues. CDR1 SGHRS and CDR2 YFSETQ come from the germline V gene. V lost 0 bases to trimming and J lost 2 bases, with 11 bases between them. As DNA, the CDR3 is TGCGCCAGCAGCTTGGCCGTACGGACAAACACTGAAGCTTTCTTT. This codes for CASSLAVRTNTEAFF. Combining the CDR3 with reference TRBV5-1 and TRBJ1-1 gives the whole variable domain KAGVTQTPRYLIKTRGQQVTLSCSPISGHRSVSWYQQTPGQGLQFLFEYFSETQRNKGNFPGRFSGRQFSNSRSEMNVSTLELGDSALYLCASSLAVRTNTEAFFGQGTRLTVV.

This clonotype appeared a few times. This sequence joins TRBV11-2 and TRBJ2-3; D call uncertain. V lost 7 bases, J lost 2 bases, and 10 bases lay in between. The CDR3 sequence is 13 residues long. The germline V gene has CDR1 SGHAT and CDR2 FQNNGV. The chain's CDR3 is CASKVSNTDTQYF. In DNA form, the CDR3 reads TGTGCCAGCAAGGTGTCCAACACAGATACGCAGTATTTT.

This clonotype was counted at least ten times. DNA of the CDR3: TGCGCCAGCAGCCTGGGCCAATGGGACCAAGAGACCCAGTACTTC. It codes for CASSLGQWDQETQYF. The chain employs TRBV4-3 and TRBJ2-5; D unclear. Per the germline V gene, CDR1 is LGHNA and CDR2 is YSLEER. This CDR3 is 15 amino acids long. The V gene lost 4 bases and the J gene lost 0 bases, with 12 bases spanning the gap.

In this sample, this clonotype turned up a few times. This sequence joins TRBV7-2 and TRBJ2-5; 9 positions agree with TRBD2. The CDR3 loop spans 17 amino acids. Germline values: CDR1 SGHTA, CDR2 FQGNSA. V was clipped by 2 bases and J by 2 bases; unmatched bases: 9. CDR3 in DNA: TGTGCCAGCAGCTTATCTTATATTAGCGGGGGACAAGAGACCCAGTACTTC. Translation: CASSLSYISGGQETQYF. Complete variable domain (other parts from reference TRBV7-2 and TRBJ2-5): GAGVSQSPSNKVTEKGKDVELRCDPISGHTALYWYRQSLGQGLEFLIYFQGNSAPDKSGLPSDRFSAERTGGSVSTLTIQRTQQEDSAVYLCASSLSYISGGQETQYFGPGTRLLVL.

The gene calls are TRBV5-1 and TRBJ2-2, with 8 bases fitting TRBD1. The CDR3 spans 15 residues. Germline CDR1 SGHRS, CDR2 YFSETQ. Trimming cost V 4 bases and J 4 bases; bases outside gene matches: 6. In DNA, the CDR3 is TGCGCCAGCAGCGAAACCGGGACAGGCACCGGGGAGCTGTTTTTT. Residues: CASSETGTGTGELFF.

This clonotype has more than one count but fewer than ten. The CDR3 protein is CSARTSGANTGELFF. The CDR3 nucleotides read TGCAGCGCCCGGACTAGCGGGGCGAACACCGGGGAGCTGTTTTTT. The chain links TRBV29-1 to TRBJ2-2, with 12 bases fitting TRBD2. This CDR3 comprises 15 residues. V gave up 7 bases and J gave up 0 bases; unmatched junction bases: 3. Per germline, CDR1 SQVTM and CDR2 ANQGSEA.

This rearrangement joins TRBV24-1 to TRBJ2-3; possible D gene TRBD2, 5 bases. In germline, CDR1 is KGHDR, CDR2 SFDVKD. V was cut by 3 bases and J by 8 bases, with 14 bases left in between. This CDR3 contains 14 residues. CDR3 protein: CATSDPRTVPTQYF. As DNA, the CDR3 is TGTGCCACCAGTGATCCCAGGACTGTGCCTACGCAGTATTTT.

This clonotype was observed a few times. The chain links TRBV7-2 to TRBJ2-1, with 10 nucleotides matching TRBD1. Trimming cost V 11 bases and J 2 bases; bases outside gene matches: 9. CDR1 is SGHTA, CDR2 FQGNSA, per germline. CDR3 size: 15 residues. In DNA form, the CDR3 reads TGTGCCTCTTCCGTCGGGACAGGGGCCTACAATGAGCAGTTCTTC. This translates into CASSVGTGAYNEQFF.

In its sample, this clonotype was seen a few times. The rearrangement links TRBV2 to TRBJ2-5; D possibly uses TRBD1 or TRBD2 (7 bases each). The CDR3 extends over 14 amino acids. The germline V gene encodes CDR1 SNHLY and CDR2 FYNNEI. V shed 9 bases and J shed 0 bases, with 14 bases lying between them. The CDR3 here is CARSRGGYQETQYF. In DNA, the CDR3 is TGTGCCAGATCCAGGGGGGGGTACCAAGAGACCCAGTACTTC.

The genes are TRBV7-2 and TRBJ2-1, with 10 nucleotides matching TRBD1. The V gene's germline CDR1 is SGHTA and CDR2 FQGNSA. The CDR3 spans 15 residues. V was pared by 5 bases and J by 4 bases, with 5 bases of the junction left unmatched. In DNA form, the CDR3 reads TGTGCCAGCAGCCGGAGGACAGGGGGATACAATGAGCAGTTCTTC. Its protein product is CASSRRTGGYNEQFF.

This clonotype showed up many times. The chain recombines TRBV7-9 with TRBJ1-5; weak D call: TRBD1 (6 bases). V lost 5 bases and J 1 base, leaving 9 bases between the germline ends. Per the germline V gene, CDR1 is SEHNR and CDR2 is FQNEAQ (reference sequence). The CDR3 runs 14 residues. CDR3 nucleotides: TGTGCCAGCAGCCTAGACAGGAGCAATCAGCCCCAGCATTTT. As protein: CASSLDRSNQPQHF. Using reference TRBV7-9 and TRBJ1-5 for the parts outside the CDR3, the full variable domain is DTGVSQNPRHKITKRGQNVTFRCDPISEHNRLYWYRQTLGQGPEFLTYFQNEAQLEKSRLLSDRFSAERPKGSFSTLEIQRTEQGDSAMYLCASSLDRSNQPQHFGDGTRLSIL.

The J gene is TRBJ2-2, the V gene TRBV6-1, with D perhaps matching TRBD1 or TRBD2 (5 bases each). CDR3 length equals 15 residues. The germline V gene has CDR1 MNHNS and CDR2 SASEGT. The V end lost 8 bases, the J end lost 7 bases, and 20 bases lay between the germline ends. CDR3 nucleotide sequence: TGTGCCAGCGGGGTGTCGGGGCTTCCCCACGGGGAGCTGTTTTTT. It encodes CASGVSGLPHGELFF.

The chain employs TRBV6-1 and TRBJ1-1; D unclear. The CDR3 loop spans 12 amino acids. Trimming left V 1 base short and J 8 bases short, with 8 bases between. Germline CDR1 MNHNS, CDR2 SASEGT. DNA of the CDR3: TGTGCCAGCAGTGAAGTCCCCAAAGAAGCTTTCTTT. This codes for CASSEVPKEAFF.

The CDR3 bases are TGCAGCGTTGAAAGGTTAGCTATCGGCTACACCTTC. It translates to CSVERLAIGYTF. J is TRBJ1-2 and V is TRBV29-1; no firm D call. Germline loops: CDR1 SQVTM, CDR2 ANQGSEA. The CDR3 length is 12 residues. Trimming pared 2 bases from V and 8 bases from J, leaving 12 bases between.

The chain employs TRBV20-1 and TRBJ2-7; no definite D call. Trimming shortened V by 0 bases and J by 3 bases, and 15 bases separated the two germline ends. This CDR3 region has 15 residues. Germline V lookup: CDR1 DFQATT, CDR2 SNEGSKA (reference sequence). The CDR3 DNA reads as TGCAGTGCTAGAGATCTAGGGAAACTCAGCTACGAGCAGTACTTC. Protein sequence: CSARDLGKLSYEQYF.

The chain uses TRBV11-1 and TRBJ2-1; TRBD2 matches 7 bases. CDR1 is SGHAT, CDR2 FQDESV, per germline (reference sequence). Trimming at V came to 5 bases and at J to 4 bases, leaving 17 bases not matched to a gene. This CDR3 contains 18 residues. CDR3 bases: TGTGCCAGCAGCCGGGGACTAACACAGAGTTTAGGGTACAATGAGCAGTTCTTC. The encoded protein is CASSRGLTQSLGYNEQFF.

In this sample, this clonotype turned up a few times. The gene calls are TRBV5-1 and TRBJ2-2; D might be TRBD2 (5 bases). Germline values: CDR1 SGHRS, CDR2 YFSETQ. V dropped 0 bases and J dropped 1 base, with 10 bases sitting between them. The CDR3 is 16 residues long. CDR3 protein: CASSLAGSLNTGELFF. DNA for the CDR3: TGCGCCAGCAGCTTGGCGGGGAGCCTGAACACCGGGGAGCTGTTTTTT. Filled out from reference TRBV5-1 and TRBJ2-2, the complete variable domain reads KAGVTQTPRYLIKTRGQQVTLSCSPISGHRSVSWYQQTPGQGLQFLFEYFSETQRNKGNFPGRFSGRQFSNSRSEMNVSTLELGDSALYLCASSLAGSLNTGELFFGEGSRLTVL.

This clonotype was found a few times. This chain joins TRBV7-3 and TRBJ2-1; 9 bases line up with TRBD1. CDR1 and CDR2 from the germline V gene are SGHTA and FQGTGA. This CDR3 spans 16 amino acids. The V and J ends lost 4 bases and 1 base, in that order; junction bases with no gene match: 5. This CDR3 reads CASSSRTGVSYNEQFF. The CDR3 nucleotides are TGTGCCAGCAGCTCCCGGACAGGGGTTTCCTACAATGAGCAGTTCTTC.

V and J are TRBV24-1 and TRBJ2-2; D remains unclear. CDR1 KGHDR and CDR2 SFDVKD come from the germline V gene. CDR3 length: 16 residues. Trimming stripped 4 bases from V and 0 bases from J, with 11 bases between. CDR3: CATSDPWATNTGELFF. CDR3 in DNA: TGTGCCACCAGTGACCCCTGGGCAACGAACACCGGGGAGCTGTTTTTT.

CDR3 nucleotides: TGCAGTGCCCAAGACAGGGGAGATACTGAAGCTTTCTTT. This translates into CSAQDRGDTEAFF. The chain has TRBV20-1 and TRBJ1-1, with TRBD1 identical over 8 bases. With 6 bases clipped from V and 5 bases from J, the junction kept 8 bases outside the gene matches. CDR1 DFQATT and CDR2 SNEGSKA come from the germline V gene (reference sequence). The CDR3 runs 13 residues.

This clonotype showed up just a few times. The DNA of the CDR3 is TGTGCCACCAGTGATTGGGCAGGGAGGAATCAGCCCCAGCATTTT. Its protein is CATSDWAGRNQPQHF. The chain employs TRBV24-1 and TRBJ1-5, with D possibly being TRBD1 (5 bases). V was cut by 2 bases and J by 4 bases, with 11 bases left in between. The CDR3 totals 15 residues. The germline V gene has CDR1 KGHDR and CDR2 SFDVKD.

V usage is TRBV11-2 and J usage is TRBJ2-7, with 13 bases that match TRBD2. The CDR3 spans 18 residues. Looked up from germline, CDR1 is SGHAT and CDR2 is FQNNGV. The trim removed 10 bases at V and 0 bases at J, leaving 15 bases unmatched. CDR3 sequence (DNA): TGTGCCACCTCTGCCGCGACTAGCGGGGGGACCTACTCCTACGAGCAGTACTTC. Residues: CATSAATSGGTYSYEQYF. Combining the CDR3 with reference TRBV11-2 and TRBJ2-7 gives the whole variable domain EAGVAQSPRYKIIEKRQSVAFWCNPISGHATLYWYQQILGQGPKLLIQFQNNGVVDDSQLPKDRFSAERLKGVDSTLKIQPAKLEDSAVYLCATSAATSGGTYSYEQYFGPGTRLTVT.

This clonotype turned up a few times. The chain uses TRBV7-8 and TRBJ2-7; 7 nucleotides agree with TRBD2. Germline CDR1 SGHVS, CDR2 FQNEAQ. The CDR3 loop spans 15 amino acids. J was trimmed by 4 bases and V by 7 bases; bases with no gene match: 13. CDR3 sequence: CASISGWGGSYEQYF. The CDR3, as DNA: TGTGCCAGCATCTCCGGCTGGGGCGGGAGTTACGAGCAGTACTTC. The entire variable domain, with the rest obtained from reference TRBV7-8 and TRBJ2-7, is as follows: GAGVSQSPRYKVAKRGQDVALRCDPISGHVSLFWYQQALGQGPEFLTYFQNEAQLDKSGLPSDRFFAERPEGSVSTLKIQRTQQEDSAVYLCASISGWGGSYEQYFGPGTRLTVT.

The chain is built from TRBV5-1 and TRBJ2-1; TRBD1 matches at 8 bases. J was trimmed by 2 bases and V by 2 bases; bases with no gene match: 3. Germline V lookup: CDR1 SGHRS, CDR2 YFSETQ. The length of the CDR3 is 15 residues. CDR3 residues: CASSFPDRAYNEQFF. DNA of the CDR3: TGCGCCAGCAGCTTCCCGGACAGGGCCTACAATGAGCAGTTCTTC.

This clonotype has a count of ten or more. The chain joins TRBV7-2 to TRBJ2-3; tentatively, D is TRBD1 or TRBD2 (5 bases each). This CDR3 comprises 15 residues. Trimming shortened V by 5 bases and J by 6 bases, and 18 bases separated the two germline ends. Germline V lookup: CDR1 SGHTA, CDR2 FQGNSA. CDR3 protein: CASSQGAGTYDTQYF. Here the CDR3 DNA reads TGTGCCAGCAGCCAGGGAGCAGGGACGTATGATACGCAGTATTTT.

This clonotype was recorded a few times. The rearrangement uses TRBV9 and TRBJ1-2; the D is unclear. The CDR3 totals 14 residues. CDR1 and CDR2 from the germline V gene are SGDLS and YYNGEE. The germline V and J ends were trimmed by 1 base and 7 bases, with 14 bases remaining between them. In DNA, the CDR3 is TGTGCCAGCAGCGTAAGATCTATTGAGGGTGGCTACACCTTC. It specifies CASSVRSIEGGYTF. Based on the CDR3 plus reference TRBV9 and TRBJ1-2, the full variable domain is DSGVTQTPKHLITATGQRVTLRCSPRSGDLSVYWYQQSLDQGLQFLIQYYNGEERAKGNILERFSAQQFPDLHSELNLSSLELGDSALYFCASSVRSIEGGYTFGSGTRLTVV.

The chain is built from TRBV4-2 and TRBJ2-7; D might be TRBD1 (6 bases). CDR3 length equals 16 residues. Germline V lookup: CDR1 LGHNA, CDR2 YNFKEQ. Trimming cost V 4 bases and J 3 bases, with 19 bases left between them. CDR3 nucleotides: TGTGCCAGCAGCCCGGAATGGAGCAGGGGCTACTACGAGCAGTACTTC. Translated: CASSPEWSRGYYEQYF.

The V call is TRBV6-2 or TRBV6-3, the J call TRBJ2-1; TRBD2 is a possible D gene (6 bases). This CDR3 region has 13 residues. Trimming removed 11 bases from V and 5 bases from J, with 16 bases in between. Looked up from germline, CDR1 is MNHEY and CDR2 is SVGEGT. The CDR3, as DNA: TGTGCCGCGGCACGGGAGCCCGACAATGAGCAGTTCTTC. As protein: CAAAREPDNEQFF.

The V gene is TRBV20-1, the J gene TRBJ2-7; D might be TRBD2 (7 bases). The CDR3 consists of 14 residues. Per germline, CDR1 DFQATT and CDR2 SNEGSKA (reference sequence). The ends were cut back, 5 bases at V and 3 bases at J, with 17 bases in the middle. The CDR3, as DNA: TGCAGTGCTGACTCGGGGGAGGGGGACTACGAGCAGTACTTC. The encoded protein is CSADSGEGDYEQYF.

The chain joins TRBV7-2 to TRBJ2-3; TRBD1 matches at 7 bases. The junction had 7 bases not matched to a gene; V was cut back by 5 bases and J by 5 bases. The CDR3 contains 14 residues. Germline lookup yields CDR1 SGHTA and CDR2 FQGNSA. For the CDR3, the DNA is TGTGCCAGCAGCAAGAAGGGGGCGGGAGATACGCAGTATTTT. Residues: CASSKKGAGDTQYF.

This clonotype was picked up a small number of times. The chain carries TRBV19 and TRBJ1-2, with TRBD1 as a possible D gene (6 bases). The CDR3 consists of 15 residues. CDR1 is LNHDA, CDR2 SQIVND, per germline (reference sequence). Trimming removed 6 bases at V and 2 bases at J, with 16 bases between. Here the CDR3 reads CASRRGDQKNYGYTF. The CDR3 DNA follows: TGTGCCAGTAGAAGGGGGGACCAGAAGAACTATGGCTACACCTTC.

This chain uses TRBV7-9 with TRBJ1-1, with a tentative D call TRBD1 (6 bases). Germline V gene lookup returns CDR1 SEHNR and CDR2 FQNEAQ (reference sequence). Trimming stripped 0 bases from V and 0 bases from J, with 8 bases between. CDR3 length equals 15 residues. DNA for the CDR3: TGTGCCAGCAGCTTAGCACAGGGTATGAACACTGAAGCTTTCTTT. It is translated as CASSLAQGMNTEAFF. Drawing the rest from reference TRBV7-9 and TRBJ1-1, the complete variable domain is DTGVSQNPRHKITKRGQNVTFRCDPISEHNRLYWYRQTLGQGPEFLTYFQNEAQLEKSRLLSDRFSAERPKGSFSTLEIQRTEQGDSAMYLCASSLAQGMNTEAFFGQGTRLTVV.